This TCR beta chain was found in a study of blood T cell repertoires in COVID-19. Only in-frame clones appear in the TCRdb table, and some are missing; sequencing was by immunoSEQ multiplex PCR. The data show 45,000 or so clones, with about 85% seen just once and about a tenth held by the top ten. The CDR3 extends over 14 amino acids. Trimming took 1 base from V and 6 from J, leaving 14 bases between them. CDR1 is SGHKS and CDR2 is YYEKEE in the germline V gene (reference sequence). This TCR came from a woman of 80 years or more with active COVID-19. The rearrangement uses TRBV5-5 and TRBJ2-7, with a weak D call TRBD1 (5 bases). The sample consisted of peripheral blood. The CDR3 sequence is CASSLLSGKPEQYF. The CDR3 DNA reads as TGTGCCAGCAGCTTGCTGTCAGGGAAACCCGAGCAGTACTTC.